The rows below give T cell receptor beta chains drawn from one sample of a study of neurological immune-mediated disorders. TCRdb used MiXCR to reprocess the 5' RACE reads, holding one entry per CDR3 protein. The sample carries about 50,000 distinct CDR3 sequences, 3% recorded once. The sequencing input was PBMCs. These receptors originate from a woman in her fifties or sixties with multiple sclerosis. Both conserved end residues are part of each CDR3. A D gene is named only where the DNA matches it firmly. The listing skips clone size in some rows; elsewhere it reads once, few, many or a size class.

D gene	J gene	V gene	clone size	CDR3 protein	CDR3 DNA
TRBD1	TRBJ2-3	TRBV10-3	few	CAVKSGTGGGKNTDTQYF	TGTGCCGTCAAGTCCGGGACAGGGGGCGGGAAGAACACAGATACGCAGTATTTT
TRBD1	TRBJ1-6	TRBV5-1	many	CASSWGQGGNSPLHF	TGCGCCAGCAGCTGGGGACAGGGGGGCAATTCACCCCTCCACTTT
NA	TRBJ1-1	TRBV27	many	CASSYGGSTEAFF	TGTGCCAGCAGTTACGGGGGCAGCACTGAAGCTTTCTTT
NA	TRBJ2-5	TRBV5-5	many	CASSLEWGEETQYF	TGTGCCAGCAGCTTGGAATGGGGGGAAGAGACCCAGTACTTC
NA	TRBJ1-1	TRBV5-1	many	CASSLDGTNTEAFF	TGCGCCAGCAGCTTGGACGGGACGAACACTGAAGCTTTCTTT
NA	TRBJ1-6	TRBV27	many	CASSLSDGFKNSPLHF	TGTGCCAGCAGTTTATCGGATGGTTTCAAAAATTCACCCCTCCACTTT
NA	TRBJ2-3	TRBV20-1	many	CSAIDRLTSTDTQYF	TGCAGTGCTATAGACCGACTGACTAGCACAGATACGCAGTATTTT
NA	TRBJ2-5	TRBV20-1	many	CSYGKTWEETQYF	TGCAGCTACGGGAAAACCTGGGAGGAGACCCAGTACTTC
NA	TRBJ1-1	TRBV15	many	CATSRDLTWAEAFF	TGTGCCACCAGCAGAGATCTAACTTGGGCTGAAGCTTTCTTT
TRBD1	TRBJ1-5	TRBV18	many	CASSPAAGGGNQPQHF	TGTGCCAGCTCACCGGCGGCAGGGGGGGGCAATCAGCCCCAGCATTTT
NA	TRBJ2-2	TRBV5-1	many	CASSIGTGELFF	TGCGCCAGCAGCATTGGCACCGGGGAGCTGTTTTTT
NA	TRBJ1-2	TRBV5-1	many	CASRLIPRDGDYGYTF	TGCGCCAGCAGACTCATCCCCAGGGACGGCGACTATGGCTACACCTTC
NA	TRBJ1-2	TRBV7-9	many	CASSLSEANYGYTF	TGTGCCAGCAGCTTGTCTGAAGCTAACTATGGCTACACCTTC
NA	TRBJ2-1	TRBV7-3	many	CASSLNRVSSYNEQFF	TGTGCCAGCAGCTTAAATCGGGTGAGCTCCTACAATGAGCAGTTCTTC
NA	TRBJ1-4	TRBV7-2	many	CASSYKASTNEKLFF	TGTGCCAGCAGCTATAAAGCCTCAACTAATGAAAAACTGTTTTTT
NA	TRBJ2-4	TRBV20-1	many	CSARVQGEDIQYF	TGCAGTGCTAGAGTTCAGGGGGAGGACATTCAGTACTTC
NA	TRBJ2-1	TRBV7-3	many	CASSLSGSSYNEQFF	TGTGCCAGCAGCTTAAGCGGAAGCTCCTACAATGAGCAGTTCTTC
TRBD1	TRBJ1-6	TRBV20-1	many	CSASEGQYNSPLHF	TGCAGTGCTAGTGAGGGACAGTACAATTCACCCCTCCACTTT
TRBD2	TRBJ2-1	TRBV3-1	many	CASSAAGRGLGLNEQFF	TGTGCCAGCAGCGCCGCTGGGAGGGGACTAGGACTCAATGAGCAGTTCTTC
NA	TRBJ1-3	TRBV12-3/TRBV12-4	many	CASQSLNTIYF	TGTGCCAGTCAATCCCTTAACACCATATATTTT
TRBD2	TRBJ2-2	TRBV12-3/TRBV12-4	large	CASSLRTSFTGELFF	TGTGCCAGCAGTTTACGGACTAGCTTCACCGGGGAGCTGTTTTTT
NA	TRBJ2-7	TRBV20-1	many	CSAHGGSGSYEQYF	TGCAGTGCCCACGGCGGTAGCGGCTCCTACGAGCAGTACTTC
NA	TRBJ2-3	TRBV2	many	CASSRRYPDTQYF	TGTGCCAGCAGTCGGAGATACCCAGATACGCAGTATTTT
NA	TRBJ2-1	TRBV5-6	many	CASRLASYNEQFF	TGTGCCAGCAGGCTGGCCTCCTACAATGAGCAGTTCTTC
TRBD1	TRBJ2-1	TRBV20-1	many	CSAGQGNSYNEQFF	TGCAGTGCTGGACAGGGAAATTCCTACAATGAGCAGTTCTTC
NA	TRBJ1-2	TRBV5-1	many	CASSLGTDEVFTF	TGCGCCAGCAGCTTGGGTACAGATGAGGTATTCACCTTC
NA	TRBJ2-1	TRBV20-1	many	CSAKLLNEQFF	TGCAGTGCTAAACTTCTCAATGAGCAGTTCTTC
TRBD2	TRBJ2-3	TRBV5-1	many	CASSLDGGGGTDTQYF	TGCGCCAGCAGCTTGGATGGGGGAGGGGGCACAGATACGCAGTATTTT
NA	TRBJ1-3	TRBV4-1	many	CASSQVQLGNTIYF	TGCGCCAGCAGCCAAGTTCAGCTTGGAAACACCATATATTTT
TRBD2	TRBJ2-3	TRBV20-1	many	CSAWERESDTQYF	TGCAGTGCTTGGGAGCGGGAGTCGGATACGCAGTATTTT
NA	TRBJ2-1	TRBV24-1	many	CATSAGNEQFF	TGTGCCACCAGTGCAGGGAATGAGCAGTTCTTC
NA	TRBJ2-6	TRBV5-1	few	CASSPPPGLTGGANVLTF	TGCGCCAGCAGTCCACCCCCGGGATTAACCGGGGGGGCCAACGTCCTGACTTTC
NA	TRBJ2-6	TRBV6-5	many	CASSKEAGSGANVLTF	TGTGCCAGCAGTAAAGAGGCGGGCTCTGGGGCCAACGTCCTGACTTTC
TRBD2	TRBJ2-1	TRBV20-1	many	CSARTGTSGKISYNEQFF	TGCAGTGCTAGGACGGGGACTAGCGGTAAAATCTCCTACAATGAGCAGTTCTTC
NA	TRBJ1-5	TRBV20-1	NA	CSARDIRGGNQPQHF	TGCAGTGCTAGAGATATTCGGGGAGGCAATCAGCCCCAGCATTTT
NA	TRBJ1-2	TRBV12-3/TRBV12-4	many	CASSLDVGYGYTF	TGTGCCAGCAGTTTAGACGTCGGGTATGGCTACACCTTC
NA	TRBJ2-3	TRBV15	many	CATSRDTLAVDTQYF	TGTGCCACCAGCAGAGATACTCTGGCCGTGGATACGCAGTATTTT
NA	TRBJ2-2	TRBV6-5	many	CASGLDRANTGELFF	TGTGCCAGCGGACTTGACAGAGCGAACACCGGGGAGCTGTTTTTT
NA	TRBJ1-2	TRBV20-1	many	CSATTINYGYTF	TGCAGTGCTACGACAATCAACTATGGCTACACCTTC
NA	TRBJ1-2	TRBV6-1	once	CANNRGPDYGYTF	TGTGCCAACAACCGGGGCCCGGATTATGGCTACACCTTC
NA	TRBJ1-6	TRBV27	many	CASSLLASPLHF	TGTGCCAGCAGTTTATTAGCTTCACCCCTCCACTTT
NA	TRBJ2-7	TRBV3-1	many	CASSQRAGLSSYEQYF	TGTGCCAGCAGCCAAAGGGCTGGGCTCAGCTCCTACGAGCAGTACTTC
TRBD2	TRBJ2-7	TRBV27	NA	CASSFTAGDAQYF	TGTGCCAGCAGTTTTACAGCGGGAGACGCGCAGTACTTC
NA	TRBJ2-1	TRBV20-1	few	CSASARSLNYEQFF	TGCAGTGCTAGTGCGAGATCCCTTAACTATGAGCAGTTCTTC
NA	TRBJ2-5	TRBV5-1	many	CASSLVSGPQETQYF	TGCGCCAGCAGCTTGGTTAGCGGTCCTCAAGAGACCCAGTACTTC
NA	TRBJ2-5	TRBV5-1	many	CASSLGTDQETQYF	TGCGCCAGCAGCTTAGGGACGGACCAAGAGACCCAGTACTTC
TRBD2	TRBJ2-3	TRBV2	many	CASSWGLAGTDTQYF	TGTGCCAGCAGCTGGGGACTAGCGGGGACAGATACGCAGTATTTT
NA	TRBJ1-6	TRBV10-2	many	CASSETIGSPLHF	TGCGCCAGCAGTGAGACCATAGGATCACCCCTCCACTTT
NA	TRBJ1-6	TRBV28	many	CASRIDLRLSPLHF	TGTGCCAGCCGAATCGACTTAAGGCTTTCACCCCTCCACTTT
NA	TRBJ1-1	TRBV10-1	many	CASRAYENTEAFF	TGCGCCAGCAGGGCCTACGAGAACACTGAAGCTTTCTTT
NA	TRBJ1-5	TRBV12-3/TRBV12-4	many	CASTSQVDQPQHF	TGTGCCAGCACGTCTCAAGTGGATCAGCCCCAGCATTTT